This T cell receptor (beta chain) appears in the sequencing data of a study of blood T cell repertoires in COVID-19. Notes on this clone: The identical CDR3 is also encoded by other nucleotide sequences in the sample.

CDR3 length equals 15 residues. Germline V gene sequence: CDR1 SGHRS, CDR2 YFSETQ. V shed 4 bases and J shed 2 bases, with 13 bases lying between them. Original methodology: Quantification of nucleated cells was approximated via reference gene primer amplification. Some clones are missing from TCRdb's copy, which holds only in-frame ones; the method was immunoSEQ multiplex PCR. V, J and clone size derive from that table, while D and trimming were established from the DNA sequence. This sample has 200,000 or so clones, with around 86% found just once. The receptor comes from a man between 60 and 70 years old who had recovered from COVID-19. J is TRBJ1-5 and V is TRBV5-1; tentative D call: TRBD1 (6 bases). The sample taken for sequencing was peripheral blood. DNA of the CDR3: TGCGCCAGCAGCCGGGACACTGGCGGCAATCAGCCCCAGCATTTT. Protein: CASSRDTGGNQPQHF. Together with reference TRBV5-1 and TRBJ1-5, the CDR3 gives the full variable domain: KAGVTQTPRYLIKTRGQQVTLSCSPISGHRSVSWYQQTPGQGLQFLFEYFSETQRNKGNFPGRFSGRQFSNSRSEMNVSTLELGDSALYLCASSRDTGGNQPQHFGDGTRLSIL.